Below are 29 T cell receptor beta chains sequenced from a single sample in a study of blood T cell repertoires in COVID-19. The method was immunoSEQ multiplex PCR; TCRdb's version includes in-frame clones alone and lacks a portion of them. The sample holds about 200,000 clones, around 82% seen once. Sequenced material: PBMCs or T cells enriched from blood (not recorded which). The receptors come from a woman in her fifties or sixties with acute COVID-19.

CDR3 sequence (DNA): TGTGCCAGCAGCCAAGACGCCAAGGAGAATCAGCCCCAGCATTTT. Amino acid sequence: CASSQDAKENQPQHF. The chain links TRBV3-1 (or the pseudogene TRBV3-2) to TRBJ1-5, with D hard to call. The CDR3 spans 15 residues. Trimming removed 0 bases at V and 4 bases at J, with 10 bases between. Germline V gene lookup returns CDR1 LGHDT and CDR2 YNNKEL (reference sequence).

The CDR3 DNA sequence: TGTGCCGCCCGGGACAGGGACCGCAAGGTTAATGAAAAACTGTTTTTT. It is translated as CAARDRDRKVNEKLFF. This chain links TRBV24-1 with TRBJ1-4, with 9 nucleotides matching TRBD1. Per germline, CDR1 KGHDR and CDR2 SFDVKD. This CDR3 spans 16 amino acids. V lost 12 bases, J lost 4 bases, and 14 bases stayed unmatched.

J is TRBJ1-2 and V is TRBV6-5, with unresolved D. V gave up 4 bases and J gave up 2 bases, with 11 bases separating them. CDR1 and CDR2 (germline): MNHEY, SVGAGI. The CDR3 is 14 residues long. The CDR3 loop is CASSSPRSNYGYTF. CDR3 nucleotides: TGTGCCAGCAGTTCCCCTCGTTCCAACTATGGCTACACCTTC.

The V gene is TRBV6-1, the J gene TRBJ2-7; D possibly corresponds to TRBD2 (6 bases). The CDR3 is 12 amino acids. The germline V gene encodes CDR1 MNHNS and CDR2 SASEGT. The ends were cut back, 2 bases at V and 4 bases at J, with 6 bases in the middle. DNA for the CDR3: TGTGCCAGCAGTGAACGGGGGTACGAGCAGTACGTC. It yields the protein CASSERGYEQYV.

The J gene is TRBJ2-1, the V gene TRBV3-1 (or the pseudogene TRBV3-2); 10 bases line up with TRBD2. J was trimmed by 10 bases and V by 1 base; bases with no gene match: 7. Germline V gene data show CDR1 as LGHDT and CDR2 as YNNKEL (reference sequence). This CDR3 comprises 15 residues. In DNA, the CDR3 is TGTGCCAGCAGCCAAGCCCTAGCGGGGGTGGGAGAGCAGTTCTTC. This gives the protein CASSQALAGVGEQFF.

This chain's CDR3 is CASSPGGGGNTGELFF. The CDR3, as DNA: TGTGCCAGCAGCCCAGGGGGCGGGGGCAACACCGGGGAGCTGTTTTTT. The chain recombines TRBV11-1 with TRBJ2-2, with D maybe TRBD1 (8 bases). Germline-derived CDR1 and CDR2 are SGHAT and FQDESV (reference sequence). Trimming cost V 5 bases and J 2 bases, with 15 bases left between them. The length of the CDR3 is 16 residues.

The gene calls are TRBV7-3 and TRBJ2-3; the match to TRBD2 covers 9 bases. Per the germline V gene, CDR1 is SGHTA and CDR2 is FQGTGA. The CDR3 runs to 16 residues. J gave up 4 bases and V 1 base, and 6 bases lay outside the gene matches. The CDR3 bases are TGTGCCAGCAGCTTAAAAGCGGGGGGCTCGGCAGATACGCAGTATTTT. It specifies CASSLKAGGSADTQYF. Full variable domain (missing parts from reference TRBV7-3 and TRBJ2-3): GAGVSQTPSNKVTEKGKYVELRCDPISGHTALYWYRQSLGQGPEFLIYFQGTGAADDSGLPNDRFFAVRPEGSVSTLKIQRTERGDSAVYLCASSLKAGGSADTQYFGPGTRLTVL.

J is TRBJ1-2 and V is TRBV29-1; no firm D call. Germline assignment: CDR1 SQVTM and CDR2 ANQGSEA. The V and J ends lost 3 bases and 0 bases respectively, with 2 bases between them. This CDR3 is 11 amino acids long. The CDR3 region is CSVDTNYGYTF. As DNA, the CDR3 is TGCAGCGTTGATACTAACTATGGCTACACCTTC.

The V and J genes are TRBV7-2 and TRBJ1-4; 9 bases match TRBD1. J lost 8 bases, V lost 3 bases, and 1 base had no gene match. The CDR3 contains 13 residues. CDR1 is SGHTA, CDR2 FQGNSA, per germline. In DNA form, the CDR3 reads TGTGCCAGCAGCTTTACAGGGGGCGAAAAACTGTTTTTT. It is translated as CASSFTGGEKLFF.

The CDR3 loop reads CASSLAGSGWGTEAFF. The CDR3 DNA reads TGTGCCAGCAGCTTGGCGGGGAGCGGGTGGGGCACTGAAGCTTTCTTT. J is TRBJ1-1 and V is TRBV5-6; no clear D. Germline CDR1 and CDR2: SGHDT and YYEEEE. V shed 0 bases and J shed 4 bases, with 16 bases lying between them. This CDR3 comprises 16 residues.

This chain links TRBV6-4 with TRBJ2-2; D is perhaps TRBD2 (7 bases). The CDR3 has 14 amino acids. Germline CDR1 and CDR2: MRHNA and SNTAGT. V was shortened by 6 bases and J by 6 bases, with 14 bases between the two germline ends. The CDR3 reads CASSSGGRAGELFF. CDR3 coding DNA: TGTGCCAGCAGCTCGGGGGGCCGAGCCGGGGAGCTGTTTTTT.

The chain combines TRBV29-1 with TRBJ1-2, with TRBD1 matching over 12 bases. The germline CDR1 and CDR2 sequences are SQVTM and ANQGSEA. Trimming cost V 4 bases and J 8 bases; bases outside gene matches: 8. This CDR3 comprises 14 residues. This chain's CDR3 is CSVAGQGAGEGYTF. The CDR3 DNA is TGCAGCGTTGCGGGACAGGGGGCAGGAGAAGGCTACACCTTC.

The chain employs TRBV4-1 and TRBJ2-1; 12 bases agree with TRBD2. The CDR3 extends over 16 amino acids. Germline V CDR1 and CDR2: MGHRA, YSYEKL. The V and J ends lost 1 base and 10 bases, in that order; junction bases with no gene match: 8. For the CDR3, the DNA is TGCGCCAGCAGCCAAGGGTTGCCTAGCGGGGGGGAGGAGCAGTTCTTC. Protein: CASSQGLPSGGEEQFF.

A single count supports this clone. This chain links TRBV10-3 with TRBJ1-1, with a weak D call TRBD1 (5 bases). CDR3 length: 13 residues. Germline V gene sequence: CDR1 ENHRY, CDR2 SYGVKD. V was shortened by 6 bases and J by 7 bases, with 15 bases between the two germline ends. CDR3 protein: CAISGGDGYEAFF. The CDR3 coding sequence is TGTGCCATCAGCGGGGGGGACGGTTATGAAGCTTTCTTT.

This clone came up a few times. The chain links TRBV28 to TRBJ1-3; D is perhaps TRBD1 (5 bases). Germline assignment: CDR1 MDHEN and CDR2 SYDVKM. The CDR3 is 14 amino acids. V lost 2 bases, J lost 4 bases, and 9 bases lay in between. The CDR3 reads CASSLRQGGNTIYF. The CDR3 region has the DNA TGTGCCAGCAGTTTAAGGCAGGGCGGAAACACCATATATTTT.

The V call is TRBV28, the J call TRBJ1-2; TRBD1 might be the D (5 bases). The CDR3 extends over 17 amino acids. Germline assignment: CDR1 MDHEN and CDR2 SYDVKM. The V end was cut by 6 bases, the J end by 8 bases, with 28 bases between. CDR3 protein: CASSSYGGGSNSQGYTF. The CDR3 coding sequence is TGTGCCAGCAGCAGTTACGGGGGGGGGAGCAATTCCCAAGGCTACACCTTC.

The chain couples TRBV3-1 (or the pseudogene TRBV3-2) to TRBJ1-3; D possibly corresponds to TRBD1 (5 bases). From germline, CDR1 is LGHDT and CDR2 YNNKEL (reference sequence). The CDR3 runs to 16 residues. The V gene lost 1 base and the J gene lost 8 bases, with 18 bases spanning the gap. CDR3 protein: CASSQGSRERGDTIYF. CDR3 nucleotide sequence: TGTGCCAGCAGCCAAGGGTCCAGGGAAAGAGGAGACACCATATATTTT.

The V and J genes are TRBV10-1 and TRBJ2-7, with D perhaps matching TRBD1 (5 bases). The CDR3 runs to 19 residues. V was shortened by 2 bases and J by 3 bases, with 26 bases between the two germline ends. Germline CDR1 and CDR2: WNHNN and SYGVQD (reference sequence). CDR3 sequence reads: CASSEMDPLGQGKGYEQYV. The DNA of the CDR3 is TGCGCCAGCAGTGAGATGGACCCCCTCGGGCAGGGTAAAGGCTACGAGCAGTACGTC.

This clone was detected only once. V usage is TRBV29-1 and J usage is TRBJ1-4; the D gene is possibly TRBD1 (6 bases). Germline V gene data show CDR1 as SQVTM and CDR2 as ANQGSEA. This CDR3 comprises 14 residues. V was clipped by 2 bases and J by 4 bases, with 11 bases between them. CDR3 sequence reads: CSVEIQGLNEKLFF. Here the CDR3 DNA reads TGCAGCGTTGAAATACAGGGCCTTAATGAAAAACTGTTTTTT.

The table lists this clone with a few counts. The chain combines TRBV21-1 with TRBJ1-5; TRBD1 is the table's D call, not checked against the DNA. TRBV21-1 is listed as a pseudogene. This CDR3 spans 20 amino acids. The CDR3: CASSKAPGDRGRKDNQPQHF. In DNA form, the CDR3 reads TGTGCCAGCAGCAAAGCCCCCGGGGACAGGGGGCGGAAGGACAATCAGCCCCAGCATTTT.

The sample holds a few counts of this clone. The CDR3 protein is CASSQDQGRKQPQHF. As DNA, the CDR3 is TGTGCCAGCAGCCAAGATCAGGGTCGGAAGCAGCCCCAGCATTTT. The rearrangement uses TRBV4-2 and TRBJ1-5, with D maybe TRBD1 (5 bases). The CDR3 runs to 15 residues. V lost 0 bases and J lost 7, with 13 bases in between. Germline CDR1 reads LGHNA; CDR2 reads YNFKEQ.

The rearrangement uses TRBV6-5 and TRBJ1-2; 8 nucleotides align to TRBD1. The CDR3 consists of 13 residues. Per the germline V gene, CDR1 is MNHEY and CDR2 is SVGAGI. V was pared by 5 bases and J by 5 bases, with 4 bases of the junction left unmatched. The CDR3: CASSQRTGYGYTF. CDR3 nucleotide sequence: TGTGCCAGCAGTCAGCGGACAGGGTATGGCTACACCTTC.

The chain carries TRBV3-1 (or the pseudogene TRBV3-2) and TRBJ1-2, with D possibly being TRBD1 (5 bases). V lost 7 bases and J lost 2, with 32 bases in between. This CDR3 comprises 20 residues. Germline lookup yields CDR1 LGHDT and CDR2 YNNKEL (reference sequence). The chain's CDR3 is CASTLSAPGGPGIRNYGYTF. The CDR3, as DNA: TGTGCCAGCACCCTTAGTGCCCCTGGTGGGCCAGGGATTAGGAACTATGGCTACACCTTC.

The rearrangement uses TRBV12-3 or TRBV12-4 and TRBJ1-3, with a possible D match to TRBD1 (6 bases). V lost 3 bases and J 3 bases, leaving 6 bases between the germline ends. CDR3 size: 13 residues. Here the CDR3 reads CASSFRGGNTIYF. CDR3 coding DNA: TGTGCCAGCAGTTTCAGGGGTGGAAACACCATATATTTT.

The V call is TRBV27, the J call TRBJ2-5; 8 nucleotides agree with TRBD2. V was pared by 7 bases and J by 4 bases, with 5 bases of the junction left unmatched. This CDR3 is built from 13 residues. The germline gives CDR1 MNHEY, CDR2 SMNVEV (reference sequence). The CDR3 DNA sequence: TGTGCCAGCATTGGCGGGGGGCTAGAGACCCAGTACTTC. Residues: CASIGGGLETQYF.

The V gene is TRBV9, the J gene TRBJ1-1; no clear D. The CDR3 is 14 residues long. Trimming pared 0 bases from V and 5 bases from J, leaving 11 bases between. Germline lookup yields CDR1 SGDLS and CDR2 YYNGEE. CDR3 bases: TGTGCCAGCAGCGTAGGGTTGGAGGATACTGAAGCTTTCTTT. Its translation: CASSVGLEDTEAFF.

The chain employs TRBV10-3 and TRBJ1-5; 7 bases align to TRBD1. CDR1 and CDR2 from the germline V gene are ENHRY and SYGVKD. The CDR3 has 14 amino acids. V gave up 6 bases and J gave up 5 bases; unmatched junction bases: 7. The DNA of the CDR3 is TGTGCCATCAGCCCGGGAGGGGGCGATCAGCCCCAGCATTTT. This gives the protein CAISPGGGDQPQHF.

The chain has TRBV19 and TRBJ1-6; no definite D call. The V gene's germline CDR1 is LNHDA and CDR2 SQIVND (reference sequence). The CDR3 sequence is 15 residues long. V lost 6 bases and J 0 bases, leaving 9 bases between the germline ends. The CDR3 coding sequence is TGTGCCAGTAGGACGGGTAGCTCCTATAATTCACCCCTCCACTTT. Amino acid sequence: CASRTGSSYNSPLHF.

This chain joins TRBV7-2 and TRBJ2-5, with TRBD1 as a possible D gene (5 bases). This CDR3 contains 17 residues. V was shortened by 2 bases and J by 7 bases, with 23 bases between the two germline ends. Germline V lookup: CDR1 SGHTA, CDR2 FQGNSA. DNA of the CDR3: TGTGCCAGCAGCTTATCGTCCGGGTCACAGGCCAAAGGGACCCAGTACTTC. Its translation: CASSLSSGSQAKGTQYF.